This T cell receptor (beta chain) was recovered during a study of shared clonotypes between healthy human individuals. V lost 5 bases, J lost 4 bases, and 5 bases stayed unmatched. The CDR3 is 15 residues long. The germline V gene encodes CDR1 MNHNS and CDR2 SASEGT. CD45RO-negative, CCR7-selected cells formed the naive CD8 fraction, which excluded terminally differentiated effector memory CD45RA+ cells. Here immunoSEQ multiplex PCR was the method, and the copy in TCRdb shows in-frame clones only, minus some. Here the sample spans more than 600,000 clones, about 90% being singletons. Material: naive CD8+ T cells sorted from blood. This receptor was identified in a man in his thirties or forties in good health. V gene TRBV6-1 combines with J gene TRBJ1-5; 10 bases align to TRBD1. The DNA for the CDR3 is TGTGCCAGCAGTAAGACAGGGGGCTTGAATCAGCCCCAGCATTTT. It encodes CASSKTGGLNQPQHF.